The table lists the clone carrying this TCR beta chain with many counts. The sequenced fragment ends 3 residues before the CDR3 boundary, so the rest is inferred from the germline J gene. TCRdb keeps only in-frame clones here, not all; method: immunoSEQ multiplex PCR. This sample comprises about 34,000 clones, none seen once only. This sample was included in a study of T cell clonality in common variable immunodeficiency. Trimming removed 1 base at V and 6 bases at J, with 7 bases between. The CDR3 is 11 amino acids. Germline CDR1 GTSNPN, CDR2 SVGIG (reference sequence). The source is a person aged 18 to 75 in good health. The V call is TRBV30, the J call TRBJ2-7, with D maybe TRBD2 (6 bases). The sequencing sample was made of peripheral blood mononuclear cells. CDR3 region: CAWSGGIEQYF. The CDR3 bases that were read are TGTGCCTGGAGTGGCGGGATCGAG. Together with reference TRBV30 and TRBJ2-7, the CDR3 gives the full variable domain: SQTIHQWPATLVQPVGSPLSLECTVEGTSNPNLYWYRQAAGRGLQLLFYSVGIGQISSEVPQNLSASRPQDRQFILSSKKLLLSDSGFYLCAWSGGIEQYFGPGTRLTVT.